This T cell receptor beta chain came from a study of T cell repertoires in cytomegalovirus infection. The CDR3 covers 13 residues. Germline values: CDR1 SGHTA, CDR2 FQGTGA. Between the trimmed V and J ends, which lost 5 bases and 3 bases, there was a span of 10 bases. TCRdb reprocessed the reads with MiXCR, giving one entry per CDR3 protein. The sample holds roughly 280,000 distinct CDR3 sequences, roughly an eighth seen once. The chain employs TRBV7-3 and TRBJ1-1; D gene ambiguous. Sequencing was carried out using PBMCs. The TCR was taken from a human donor in good health (CMV status not recorded). Some clones in this sample may be carry-over from other donors' samples. For the CDR3, the DNA is TGTGCCAGCAGCACACATCTCCACACTGAAGCTTTCTTT. Amino acid sequence: CASSTHLHTEAFF.